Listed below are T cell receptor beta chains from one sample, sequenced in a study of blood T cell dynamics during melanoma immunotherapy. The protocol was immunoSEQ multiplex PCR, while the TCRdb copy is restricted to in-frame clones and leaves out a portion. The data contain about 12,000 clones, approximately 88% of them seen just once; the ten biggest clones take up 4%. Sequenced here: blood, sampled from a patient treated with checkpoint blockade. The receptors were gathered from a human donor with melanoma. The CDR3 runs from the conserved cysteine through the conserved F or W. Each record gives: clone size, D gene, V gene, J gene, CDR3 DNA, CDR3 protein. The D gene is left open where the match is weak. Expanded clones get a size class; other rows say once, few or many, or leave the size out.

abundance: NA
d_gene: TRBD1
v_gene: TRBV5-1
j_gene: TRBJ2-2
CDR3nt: TGCGCCAGCAGCCCACAGGGGGCGAACACCGGGGAGCTGTTTTTT
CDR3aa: CASSPQGANTGELFF

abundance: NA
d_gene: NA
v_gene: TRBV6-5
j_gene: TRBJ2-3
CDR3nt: TGTGCCACAGGGAGGACGAGGTTTGCAGATACGCAGTATTTT
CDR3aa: CATGRTRFADTQYF

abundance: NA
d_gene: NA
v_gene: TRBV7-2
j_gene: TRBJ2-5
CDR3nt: TGTGCCAGCAGCTTAGGGGGGCCACAAGAGACCCAGTACTTC
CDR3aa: CASSLGGPQETQYF

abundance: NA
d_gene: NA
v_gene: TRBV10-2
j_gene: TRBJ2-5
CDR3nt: TGCGCCAGCAGTGTGGGGGGTAGAGGCGAGACCCAGTACTTC
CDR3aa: CASSVGGRGETQYF

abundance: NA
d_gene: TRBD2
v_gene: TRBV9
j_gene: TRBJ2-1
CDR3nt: TGTGCCAGCAGCTATCTAGCGGCAGGCGAGCAGTTCTTC
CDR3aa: CASSYLAAGEQFF

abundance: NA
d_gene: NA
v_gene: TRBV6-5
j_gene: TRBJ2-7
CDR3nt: TGTGCCAGCAGTTATGGGCAGGCGTCCTACGAGCAGTACTTC
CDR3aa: CASSYGQASYEQYF

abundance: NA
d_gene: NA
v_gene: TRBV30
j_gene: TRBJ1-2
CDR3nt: TGTGCCTGGAGTTCGAATATTGGGGGGCCCTATGGCTACACCTTC
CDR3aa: CAWSSNIGGPYGYTF

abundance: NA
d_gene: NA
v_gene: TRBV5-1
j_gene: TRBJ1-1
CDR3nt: TGCGCCAGCAGCCGGACGTTCTTGGACACCCGGACGAACACTGAAGCTTTCTTT
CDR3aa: CASSRTFLDTRTNTEAFF

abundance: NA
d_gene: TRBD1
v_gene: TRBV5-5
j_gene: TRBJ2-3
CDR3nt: TGTGCCAGCAGCTATTCGGACAGGGTAGAAGATACGCAGTATTTT
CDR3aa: CASSYSDRVEDTQYF

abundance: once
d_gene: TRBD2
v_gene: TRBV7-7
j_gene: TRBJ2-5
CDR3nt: TGTGCCAGCAGCTTAACGGGGGGGCCTACAGAGACCCAGTACTTC
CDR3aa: CASSLTGGPTETQYF

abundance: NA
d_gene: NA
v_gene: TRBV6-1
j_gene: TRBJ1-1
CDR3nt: TGTGCCAGCGGGCGGTTAAAGACTGAAGCTTTCTTT
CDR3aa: CASGRLKTEAFF

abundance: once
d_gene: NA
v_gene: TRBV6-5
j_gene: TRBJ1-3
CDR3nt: TGTGCCAGCAGAGGGACCCAGGCGGGAAACACCATATATTTT
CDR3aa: CASRGTQAGNTIYF

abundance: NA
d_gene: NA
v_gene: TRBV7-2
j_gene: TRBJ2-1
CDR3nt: TGTGCCAGCAGCGAAACAGGGTTTGCCTACAATGAGCAGTTCTTC
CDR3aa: CASSETGFAYNEQFF

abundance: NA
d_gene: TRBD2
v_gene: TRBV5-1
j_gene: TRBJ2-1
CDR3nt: TGCGCCAGCAGCTTACGACTAGCGGGGAATGAGCAGTTCTTC
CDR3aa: CASSLRLAGNEQFF

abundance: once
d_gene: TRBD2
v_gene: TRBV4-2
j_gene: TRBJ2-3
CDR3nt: TGTGCCAGCAGCCTTGAGCGGGGAACTAGCACAGATACGCAGTATTTT
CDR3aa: CASSLERGTSTDTQYF

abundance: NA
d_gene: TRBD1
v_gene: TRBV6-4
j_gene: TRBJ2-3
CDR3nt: TGTGCCAGCAGTCGGACAGGGGGCACAGATACGCAGTATTTT
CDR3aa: CASSRTGGTDTQYF

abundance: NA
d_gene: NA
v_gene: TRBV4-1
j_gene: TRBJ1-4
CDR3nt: TGCGCCAGCAGCCAACAGGGGTCCACTAATGAAAAACTGTTTTTT
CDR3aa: CASSQQGSTNEKLFF

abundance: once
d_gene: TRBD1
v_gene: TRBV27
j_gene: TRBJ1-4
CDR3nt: TGTGCCAGCAGTTTGACAGGGAGAAAGACTAATGAAAAACTGTTTTTT
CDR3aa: CASSLTGRKTNEKLFF

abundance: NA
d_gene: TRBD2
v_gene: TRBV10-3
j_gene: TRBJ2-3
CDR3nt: TGTGCCATGGCTAGCGGGGGCACAGATACGCAGTATTTT
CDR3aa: CAMASGGTDTQYF

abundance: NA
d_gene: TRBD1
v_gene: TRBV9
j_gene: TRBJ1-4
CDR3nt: TGTGCCAGCAGCGGCGGACAGGGTTTTGCAACTAATGAAAAACTGTTTTTT
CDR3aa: CASSGGQGFATNEKLFF

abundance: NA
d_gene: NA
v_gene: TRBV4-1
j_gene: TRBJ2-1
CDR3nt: TGCGCCAGCAGCCGTCCCGGGTCAAAATACAATGAGCAGTTCTTC
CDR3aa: CASSRPGSKYNEQFF

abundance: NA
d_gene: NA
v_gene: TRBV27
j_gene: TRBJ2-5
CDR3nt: TGTGCCAGCAGAAGGCTCGGGACCCGAGGGGAGACCCAGTACTTC
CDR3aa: CASRRLGTRGETQYF

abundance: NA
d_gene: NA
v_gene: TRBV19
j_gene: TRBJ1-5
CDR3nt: TGTGCCAGTAGTATAGACCTAGGGCCCCAGCATTTT
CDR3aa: CASSIDLGPQHF

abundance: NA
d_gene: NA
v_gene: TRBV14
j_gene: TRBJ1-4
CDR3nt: TGTGCCAGCAGCCTGAGAGGGGGGCTGAATGAAAAACTGTTTTTT
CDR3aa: CASSLRGGLNEKLFF

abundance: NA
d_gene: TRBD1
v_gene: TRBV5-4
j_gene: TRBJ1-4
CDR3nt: TGTGCCAGCAGCTCACAGGGGAGGGGTACTAATGAAAAACTGTTTTTT
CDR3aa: CASSSQGRGTNEKLFF

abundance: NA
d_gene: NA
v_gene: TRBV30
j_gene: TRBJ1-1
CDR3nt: TGTGCCTGGGCACTCGTTGGGGCCCACACTGAAGCTTTCTTT
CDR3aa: CAWALVGAHTEAFF

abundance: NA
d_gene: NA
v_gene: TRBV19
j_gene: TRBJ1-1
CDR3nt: TGTGCCAGCTCTCAGGGGCCTGAGGCTGAAGCTTTCTTT
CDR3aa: CASSQGPEAEAFF

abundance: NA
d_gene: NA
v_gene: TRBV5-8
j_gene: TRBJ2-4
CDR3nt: TGTGCCAGCCCTCGTGGGGCTGTCATTCAGTACTTC
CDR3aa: CASPRGAVIQYF

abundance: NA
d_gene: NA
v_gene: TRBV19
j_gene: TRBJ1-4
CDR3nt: TGTGCCAGTAATCAATGGGCAGGCAGTAATGAAAAACTGTTTTTT
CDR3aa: CASNQWAGSNEKLFF

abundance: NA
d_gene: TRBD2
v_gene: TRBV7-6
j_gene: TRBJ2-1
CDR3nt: TGTGCCAGCAGCCGGGGACTAGCGGTTTACAATGAGCAGTTCTTC
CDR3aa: CASSRGLAVYNEQFF

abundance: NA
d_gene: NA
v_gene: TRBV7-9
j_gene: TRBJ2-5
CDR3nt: TGTGCCAGCAGCCCCTCAGGATTTATGGAGACCCAGTACTTC
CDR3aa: CASSPSGFMETQYF

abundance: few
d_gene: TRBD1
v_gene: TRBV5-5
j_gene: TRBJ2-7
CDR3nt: TGTGCCAGCAGCTTCACCGGGACAGCCTACGAGCAGTACTTC
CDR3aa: CASSFTGTAYEQYF

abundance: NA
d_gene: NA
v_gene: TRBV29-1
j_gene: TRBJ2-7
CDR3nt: TGCAGCGTTGCTGAGATCTCCTACGAGCAGTACTTC
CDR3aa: CSVAEISYEQYF

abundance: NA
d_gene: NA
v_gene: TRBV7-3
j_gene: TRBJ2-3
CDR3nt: TGTGCCAGCAGCTTAACGGGCCAGGGGGGGACAGATACGCAGTATTTT
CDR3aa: CASSLTGQGGTDTQYF

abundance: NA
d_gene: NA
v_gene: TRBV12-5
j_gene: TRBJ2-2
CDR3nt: TGTGCTAGTGGCTTTAACACCGGGGAGCTGTTTTTT
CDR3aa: CASGFNTGELFF

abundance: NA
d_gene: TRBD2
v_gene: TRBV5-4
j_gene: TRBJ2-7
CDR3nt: TGTGCCAGCAGGTTAGCGGGAGGGAAAACCTACGAGCAGTACTTC
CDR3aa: CASRLAGGKTYEQYF

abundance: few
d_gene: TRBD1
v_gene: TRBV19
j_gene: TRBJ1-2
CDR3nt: TGTGCCAGTAGTCCCGAGGACAGGGGCTCCTATGGCTACACCTTC
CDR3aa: CASSPEDRGSYGYTF

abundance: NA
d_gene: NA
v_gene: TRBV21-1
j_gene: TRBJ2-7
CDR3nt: TGTGCCGACAGGGGCCCCCTAGCGGGAGGTTACTACGAGCAGTACTTC
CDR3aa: CADRGPLAGGYYEQYF

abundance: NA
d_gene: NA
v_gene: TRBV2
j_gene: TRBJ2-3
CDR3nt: TGTGCCAGCAGTGAAGCGAAAGATACGCAGTATTTT
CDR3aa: CASSEAKDTQYF

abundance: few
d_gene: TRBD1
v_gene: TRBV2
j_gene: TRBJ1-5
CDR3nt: TGTGCCAGCAGCGTCATTGGGGACAGGGAATGGGGAGATCAGCCCCAGCATTTT
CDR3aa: CASSVIGDREWGDQPQHF

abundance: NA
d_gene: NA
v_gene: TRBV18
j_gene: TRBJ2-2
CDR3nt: TGTGCCAGCTCACCACCGGCGACCAGGGCGGGCACCGGGGAGCTGTTTTTT
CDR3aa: CASSPPATRAGTGELFF

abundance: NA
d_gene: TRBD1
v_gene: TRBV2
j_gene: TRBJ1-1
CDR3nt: TGTGCCAGCAGGACGACAGGGGGCGGCACTGAAGCTTTCTTT
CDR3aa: CASRTTGGGTEAFF

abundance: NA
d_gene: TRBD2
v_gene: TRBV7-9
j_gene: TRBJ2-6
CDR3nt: TGTGCCAGCAGGTCAGCCAGCGGGAGGATCTCTGGGGCCAACGTCCTGACTTTC
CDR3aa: CASRSASGRISGANVLTF

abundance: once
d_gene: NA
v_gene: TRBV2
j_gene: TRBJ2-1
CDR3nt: TGTGCCAGCAGGAGGGCCACGGGGGACAATGAGCAGTTCTTC
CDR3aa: CASRRATGDNEQFF

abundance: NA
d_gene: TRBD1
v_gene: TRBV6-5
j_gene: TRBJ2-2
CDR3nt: TGTGCCAGCAGTTCGGACAGGGGGCACACCGGGGAGCTGTTTTTT
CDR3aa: CASSSDRGHTGELFF

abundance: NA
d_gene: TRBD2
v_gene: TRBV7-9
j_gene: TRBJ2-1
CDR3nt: TGTGCCAGCAGCTTAAGAGCGGGAGGGCCGAGCAATGAGCAGTTCTTC
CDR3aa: CASSLRAGGPSNEQFF

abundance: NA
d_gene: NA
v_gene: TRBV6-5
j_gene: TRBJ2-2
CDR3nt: TGTGCCAGCTATAGGGGGGACACGAACACCGGGGAGCTGTTTTTT
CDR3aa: CASYRGDTNTGELFF

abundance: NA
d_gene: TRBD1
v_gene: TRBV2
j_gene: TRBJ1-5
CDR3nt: TGTGCCAGCAGTCCGGGACAGGGAGGCCATCAGCCCCAGCATTTT
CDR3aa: CASSPGQGGHQPQHF

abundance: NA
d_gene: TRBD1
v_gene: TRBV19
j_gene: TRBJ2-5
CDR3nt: TGTGCCAGTAGTGGACAGGGGGGTGAGACCCAGTACTTC
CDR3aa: CASSGQGGETQYF

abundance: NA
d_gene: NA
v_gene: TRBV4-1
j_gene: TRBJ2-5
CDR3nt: TGCGCCAGCAGCCAAGATTTGCAGGGGCGGGAGACCCAGTACTTC
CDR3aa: CASSQDLQGRETQYF

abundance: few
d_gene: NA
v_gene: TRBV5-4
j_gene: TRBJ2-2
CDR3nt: TGTGCCAGCAGCTTGGTCGGGCGGAGCACCGGGGAGCTGTTTTTT
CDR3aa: CASSLVGRSTGELFF

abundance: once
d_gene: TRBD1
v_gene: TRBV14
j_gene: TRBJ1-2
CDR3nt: TGTGCCAGCTCCGACAGGGGTAGTTATGGCTACACCTTC
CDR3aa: CASSDRGSYGYTF

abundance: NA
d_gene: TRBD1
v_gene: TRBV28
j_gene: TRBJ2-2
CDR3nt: TGTGCCACCACGCCAGGACAGGGGACCGGGGAGCTGTTTTTT
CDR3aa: CATTPGQGTGELFF

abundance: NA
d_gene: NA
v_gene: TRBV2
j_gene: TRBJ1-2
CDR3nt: TGTGCCAGCACTCAGACAGGTTCCTCCGATGGCTACACCTTC
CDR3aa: CASTQTGSSDGYTF

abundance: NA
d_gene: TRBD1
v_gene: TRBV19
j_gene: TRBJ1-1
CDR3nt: TGTGCCAGTTGGGACAGGGTGAACACTGAAGCTTTCTTT
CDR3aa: CASWDRVNTEAFF